This is a list of T cell receptor beta chains from one sample in a study of cytomegalovirus exposure and HLA in healthy donors. Produced via immunoSEQ multiplex PCR; TCRdb's table is partial and in-frame only. Of 110,000 or so clones listed, about 88% are singletons. Sequenced input: PBMCs. The receptors come from a woman aged 18 to 35 in good health and CMV-seropositive. Each CDR3 is given with its conserved first and last residue. Each record gives: CDR3 DNA, CDR3 protein, J gene, D gene, V gene, clone size. D genes are given only for firm matches. Expanded clones are given a class, and other clones once, few, many or no size at all.

CDR3 DNA: TGTGCCAGCAGCTTTCGACGGGGGGGCCAAGCAGATACGCAGTATTTT
CDR3 protein: CASSFRRGGQADTQYF
J gene: TRBJ2-3
D gene: TRBD2
V gene: TRBV5-4
clone size: -

CDR3 DNA: TGTGCCAGCAGCTTACGAGGGAGGCACACTGAAGCTTTCTTT
CDR3 protein: CASSLRGRHTEAFF
J gene: TRBJ1-1
D gene: -
V gene: TRBV7-3
clone size: -

CDR3 DNA: TGTGCCAGCAGCTTGCGGCCTAGCGGGAGCAAGTACAATGAGCAGTTCTTC
CDR3 protein: CASSLRPSGSKYNEQFF
J gene: TRBJ2-1
D gene: TRBD2
V gene: TRBV11-2
clone size: -

CDR3 DNA: TGTGCCAGTAGTCAGGGGGTCCTGAACACTGAAGCTTTCTTT
CDR3 protein: CASSQGVLNTEAFF
J gene: TRBJ1-1
D gene: TRBD1
V gene: TRBV19
clone size: -

CDR3 DNA: TGTGCCAGCAGGGAGCGGGAGGCCTCCTACGAGCAGTACTTC
CDR3 protein: CASREREASYEQYF
J gene: TRBJ2-7
D gene: TRBD2
V gene: TRBV2
clone size: -

CDR3 DNA: TGTGCCAGCAGCCCCACTAGCGGGAGTTCCTACAATGAGCAGTTCTTC
CDR3 protein: CASSPTSGSSYNEQFF
J gene: TRBJ2-1
D gene: TRBD2
V gene: TRBV4-2
clone size: -

CDR3 DNA: TGTGCCAGCACCCAACGGCCTTCGGGGTGGCGGTACTTC
CDR3 protein: CASTQRPSGWRYF
J gene: TRBJ2-7
D gene: -
V gene: TRBV2
clone size: few

CDR3 DNA: TGTGCCAGCAGCTTAGGGGCCGGTAACTATGGCTACACCTTC
CDR3 protein: CASSLGAGNYGYTF
J gene: TRBJ1-2
D gene: -
V gene: TRBV7-9
clone size: -

CDR3 DNA: TGCGCCAGCAACTATGAGACAGGGAACACTGAAGCTTTCTTT
CDR3 protein: CASNYETGNTEAFF
J gene: TRBJ1-1
D gene: -
V gene: TRBV5-1
clone size: -

CDR3 DNA: TGTGCCAGCAGCTCCCTCGGGAGTCGTGAGCAGTACTTC
CDR3 protein: CASSSLGSREQYF
J gene: TRBJ2-7
D gene: -
V gene: TRBV7-3
clone size: once

CDR3 DNA: TGTGCCAGCAGCGGAACAGGGGCCTACAATGAGCAGTTCTTC
CDR3 protein: CASSGTGAYNEQFF
J gene: TRBJ2-1
D gene: TRBD1
V gene: TRBV9
clone size: -

CDR3 DNA: TGTGCCAGTAGTATCACCCGACGGGGCACAGATACGCAGTATTTT
CDR3 protein: CASSITRRGTDTQYF
J gene: TRBJ2-3
D gene: -
V gene: TRBV19
clone size: -

CDR3 DNA: TGCGCCAGCAGCCGGATCCGGCGGGACACTGAAGCTTTCTTT
CDR3 protein: CASSRIRRDTEAFF
J gene: TRBJ1-1
D gene: -
V gene: TRBV5-1
clone size: -

CDR3 DNA: TGTGCCAGCAGCTTAGGGACAGGGCAGCCCCAGCATTTT
CDR3 protein: CASSLGTGQPQHF
J gene: TRBJ1-5
D gene: TRBD1
V gene: TRBV11-3
clone size: -

CDR3 DNA: TGTGCCAGTGGGACAGGGCTCTCCTACGAGCAGTACTTC
CDR3 protein: CASGTGLSYEQYF
J gene: TRBJ2-7
D gene: TRBD1
V gene: TRBV11-3
clone size: -

CDR3 DNA: TGTGCCAGTAGTCCGGGATGGGCCACCAAAGCACAGTACGAGCAGTACTTC
CDR3 protein: CASSPGWATKAQYEQYF
J gene: TRBJ2-7
D gene: -
V gene: TRBV19
clone size: -

CDR3 DNA: TGCGCCAGCAGCTCGGCCGGGACAAAGAACACTGAAGCTTTCTTT
CDR3 protein: CASSSAGTKNTEAFF
J gene: TRBJ1-1
D gene: -
V gene: TRBV5-1
clone size: -

CDR3 DNA: TGTGCCAGCAGCCCAGGGGGCAACTATGGCTACACCTTC
CDR3 protein: CASSPGGNYGYTF
J gene: TRBJ1-2
D gene: TRBD1
V gene: TRBV28
clone size: few

CDR3 DNA: TGTGCCACCAGCAGTGACAGGGACCCTGGAAACACCATATATTTT
CDR3 protein: CATSSDRDPGNTIYF
J gene: TRBJ1-3
D gene: TRBD1
V gene: TRBV15
clone size: -

CDR3 DNA: TGTGCCAGCAGCCGCCAAGGGGAGCGGGTCGAGCAGTACTTC
CDR3 protein: CASSRQGERVEQYF
J gene: TRBJ2-7
D gene: -
V gene: TRBV7-9
clone size: -

CDR3 DNA: TGTGCCAGCAGCACTCGCCACTACGAGCAGTACTTC
CDR3 protein: CASSTRHYEQYF
J gene: TRBJ2-7
D gene: -
V gene: TRBV5-6
clone size: -

CDR3 DNA: TGTGCCAGCAGCTTCCCGGGCTACGAGCAGTACTTC
CDR3 protein: CASSFPGYEQYF
J gene: TRBJ2-7
D gene: -
V gene: TRBV11-2
clone size: few

CDR3 DNA: TGTGCCAGCAGTTATCAGTACAGGTCGTTGAGCGAGCAGTACTTC
CDR3 protein: CASSYQYRSLSEQYF
J gene: TRBJ2-7
D gene: -
V gene: TRBV6-5
clone size: once

CDR3 DNA: TGTGCCTCAAACTGGGGCGATGAGCAGTTCTTC
CDR3 protein: CASNWGDEQFF
J gene: TRBJ2-1
D gene: -
V gene: TRBV2
clone size: -

CDR3 DNA: TGCGCCAGCAGCCAACCGAGACAGGGGACTAAGGAAAAACTGTTTTTT
CDR3 protein: CASSQPRQGTKEKLFF
J gene: TRBJ1-4
D gene: TRBD1
V gene: TRBV4-1
clone size: -

CDR3 DNA: TGCGCCAGCAGCTCTATCAACTTACCGACAGGCTACTTCACAGATACGCAGTATTTT
CDR3 protein: CASSSINLPTGYFTDTQYF
J gene: TRBJ2-3
D gene: -
V gene: TRBV5-1
clone size: -

CDR3 DNA: TGTGCCAGCAACCCAGCAGGGGCGTACGGGAGGGCCTCCTACGAGCAGTACTTC
CDR3 protein: CASNPAGAYGRASYEQYF
J gene: TRBJ2-7
D gene: TRBD2
V gene: TRBV28
clone size: -

CDR3 DNA: TGTGCCAGCTCACCACTCAGGGGGGTTGAGACCCAGTACTTC
CDR3 protein: CASSPLRGVETQYF
J gene: TRBJ2-5
D gene: -
V gene: TRBV18
clone size: -

CDR3 DNA: TGTGCCAGCAGCTCCCTGGGTGGGCATGTCACTGAAGCTTTCTTT
CDR3 protein: CASSSLGGHVTEAFF
J gene: TRBJ1-1
D gene: -
V gene: TRBV5-4
clone size: -

CDR3 DNA: TGTGCCAGTAGCGATAGGGGAGGACGGGGCTACGAGCAGTACTTC
CDR3 protein: CASSDRGGRGYEQYF
J gene: TRBJ2-7
D gene: -
V gene: TRBV19
clone size: once

CDR3 DNA: TGTGCCAGCAGCTTAGAAATGGCGGGCTATGGCTACACCTTC
CDR3 protein: CASSLEMAGYGYTF
J gene: TRBJ1-2
D gene: -
V gene: TRBV7-2
clone size: -

CDR3 DNA: TGCGCCAGCAGCGGGGGACAGGGAAGAAGAACTGAAGCTTTCTTT
CDR3 protein: CASSGGQGRRTEAFF
J gene: TRBJ1-1
D gene: TRBD1
V gene: TRBV5-1
clone size: -

CDR3 DNA: TGTGCCAGCAGTGTCGACAGGGTTGCCAATGAGCAGTTCTTC
CDR3 protein: CASSVDRVANEQFF
J gene: TRBJ2-1
D gene: TRBD1
V gene: TRBV6-4
clone size: -

CDR3 DNA: TGTGCCAGCGATTATGGGACAGGGGTTCGGATTGATGTATTGAATCAGCCCCAGCATTTT
CDR3 protein: CASDYGTGVRIDVLNQPQHF
J gene: TRBJ1-5
D gene: TRBD1
V gene: TRBV2
clone size: -

CDR3 DNA: TGTGCCAGCAGTGAGGCCTCTGGAAACACCATATATTTT
CDR3 protein: CASSEASGNTIYF
J gene: TRBJ1-3
D gene: -
V gene: TRBV2
clone size: once

CDR3 DNA: TGTGCCAGTAGTATAGAGGCCCCTGGGCAAACTGAAGCTTTCTTT
CDR3 protein: CASSIEAPGQTEAFF
J gene: TRBJ1-1
D gene: -
V gene: TRBV19
clone size: once

CDR3 DNA: TGTGCCACCAGCAGCCACAGGGGGCAGAGGACCTATGGCTACACCTTC
CDR3 protein: CATSSHRGQRTYGYTF
J gene: TRBJ1-2
D gene: TRBD1
V gene: TRBV15
clone size: -

CDR3 DNA: TGTGCCAGCAGTCGGGAAAAACTGTTTTTT
CDR3 protein: CASSREKLFF
J gene: TRBJ1-4
D gene: -
V gene: TRBV2
clone size: few